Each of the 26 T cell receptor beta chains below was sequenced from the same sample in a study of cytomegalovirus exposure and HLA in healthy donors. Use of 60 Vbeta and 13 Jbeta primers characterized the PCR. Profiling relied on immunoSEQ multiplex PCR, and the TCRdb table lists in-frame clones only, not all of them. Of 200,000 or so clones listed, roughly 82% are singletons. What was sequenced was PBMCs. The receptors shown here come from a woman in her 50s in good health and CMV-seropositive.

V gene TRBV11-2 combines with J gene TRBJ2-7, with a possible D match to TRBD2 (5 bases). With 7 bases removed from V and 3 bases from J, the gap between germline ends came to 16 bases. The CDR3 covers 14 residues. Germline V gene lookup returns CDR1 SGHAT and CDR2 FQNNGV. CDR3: CASNPDYEIYEQYF. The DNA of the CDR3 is TGTGCCAGCAACCCAGACTACGAGATCTACGAGCAGTACTTC.

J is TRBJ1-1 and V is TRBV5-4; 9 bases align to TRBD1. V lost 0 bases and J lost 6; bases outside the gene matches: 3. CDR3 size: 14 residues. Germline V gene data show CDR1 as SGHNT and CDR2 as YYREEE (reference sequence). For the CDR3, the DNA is TGTGCCAGCAGCTTGGAACAGGGGGCCGCTGAAGCTTTCTTT. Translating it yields CASSLEQGAAEAFF.

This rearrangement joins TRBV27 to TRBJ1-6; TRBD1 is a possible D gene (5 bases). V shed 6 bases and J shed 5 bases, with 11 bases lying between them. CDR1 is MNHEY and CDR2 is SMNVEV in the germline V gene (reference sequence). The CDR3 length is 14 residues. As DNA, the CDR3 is TGTGCCAGCAGAGACTGGGGCGATAATTCACCCCTCCACTTT. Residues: CASRDWGDNSPLHF.

The CDR3 loop is CATSRVQGGTEAFF. The CDR3 DNA reads as TGTGCCACCAGCAGAGTACAGGGTGGCACTGAAGCTTTCTTT. The chain is built from TRBV15 and TRBJ1-1; TRBD1 might be the D (6 bases). Germline V lookup: CDR1 LNHNV, CDR2 YYDKDF (reference sequence). This CDR3 contains 14 residues. The V gene lost 1 base and the J gene lost 4 bases, with 10 bases spanning the gap.

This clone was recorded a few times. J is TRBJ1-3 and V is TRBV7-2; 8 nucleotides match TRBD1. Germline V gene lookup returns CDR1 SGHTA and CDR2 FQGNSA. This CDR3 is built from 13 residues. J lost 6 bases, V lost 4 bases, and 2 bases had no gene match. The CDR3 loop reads CASSSGGENTIYF. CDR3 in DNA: TGTGCCAGCAGCTCAGGGGGCGAAAACACCATATATTTT.

The CDR3 is CASSLGTGRPSVDTQYF. CDR3 sequence (DNA): TGTGCCAGCAGCTTAGGCACCGGGAGACCATCGGTAGATACGCAGTATTTT. The rearrangement joins TRBV11-2 to TRBJ2-3; D may be TRBD2 (6 bases). The CDR3 length is 17 residues. The V end was cut by 1 base, the J end by 5 bases, with 19 bases between. Germline values: CDR1 SGHAT, CDR2 FQNNGV.

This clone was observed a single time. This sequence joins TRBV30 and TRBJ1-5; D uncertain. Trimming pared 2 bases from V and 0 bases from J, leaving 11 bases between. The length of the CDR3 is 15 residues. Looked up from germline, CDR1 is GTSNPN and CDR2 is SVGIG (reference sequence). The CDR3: CAWSSDSYSNQPQHF. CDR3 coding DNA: TGTGCCTGGAGTTCAGATTCTTATAGCAATCAGCCCCAGCATTTT.

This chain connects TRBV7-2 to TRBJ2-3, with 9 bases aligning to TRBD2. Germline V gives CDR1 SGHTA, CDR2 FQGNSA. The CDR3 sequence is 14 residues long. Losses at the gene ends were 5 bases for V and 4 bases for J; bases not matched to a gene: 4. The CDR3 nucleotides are TGTGCCAGCAGCCCTAGCGGGGACGCAGATACGCAGTATTTT. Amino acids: CASSPSGDADTQYF.

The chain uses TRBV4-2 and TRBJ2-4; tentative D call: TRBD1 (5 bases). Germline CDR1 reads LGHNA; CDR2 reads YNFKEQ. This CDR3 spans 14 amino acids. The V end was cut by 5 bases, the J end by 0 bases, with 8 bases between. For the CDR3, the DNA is TGTGCCAGCAGCGTCAGGGTAGCCAAAAACATTCAGTACTTC. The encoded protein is CASSVRVAKNIQYF.

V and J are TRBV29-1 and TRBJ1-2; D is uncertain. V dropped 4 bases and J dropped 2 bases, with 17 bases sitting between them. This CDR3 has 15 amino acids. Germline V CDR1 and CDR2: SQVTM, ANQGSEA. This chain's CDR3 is CSVVSQASLNYGYTF. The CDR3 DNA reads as TGCAGCGTTGTATCTCAGGCATCCCTCAACTATGGCTACACCTTC. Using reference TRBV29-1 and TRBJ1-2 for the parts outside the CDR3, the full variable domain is SAVISQKPSRDICQRGTSLTIQCQVDSQVTMMFWYRQQPGQSLTLIATANQGSEATYESGFVIDKFPISRPNLTFSTLTVSNMSPEDSSIYLCSVVSQASLNYGYTFGSGTRLTVV.

CDR3 amino acids: CASSTIFGGSNQPQHF. CDR3 sequence (DNA): TGTGCCAGTAGTACAATTTTTGGGGGGAGCAATCAGCCCCAGCATTTT. The genes are TRBV19 and TRBJ1-5; D is possibly TRBD1 (5 bases). The CDR3 contains 16 residues. CDR1 and CDR2 from the germline V gene are LNHDA and SQIVND (reference sequence). V was clipped by 4 bases and J by 1 base, with 14 bases between them.

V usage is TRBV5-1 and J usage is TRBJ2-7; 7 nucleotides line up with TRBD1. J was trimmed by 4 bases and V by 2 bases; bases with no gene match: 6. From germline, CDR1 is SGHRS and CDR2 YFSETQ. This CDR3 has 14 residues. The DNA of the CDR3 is TGCGCCAGCAGCTTTACCGGGACAGAATACGAGCAGTACTTC. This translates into CASSFTGTEYEQYF.

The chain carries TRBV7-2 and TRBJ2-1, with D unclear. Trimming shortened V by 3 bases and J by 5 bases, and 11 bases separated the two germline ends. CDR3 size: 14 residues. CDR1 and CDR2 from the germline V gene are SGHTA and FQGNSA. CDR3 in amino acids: CASSFITVNNEQFF. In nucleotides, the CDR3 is TGTGCCAGCAGCTTTATAACAGTAAACAATGAGCAGTTCTTC.

Written as DNA, the CDR3 is TGTGCCACCATCGGCGGGGTGGGCCCCTACAATGAGCAGTTCTTC. This codes for CATIGGVGPYNEQFF. The chain carries TRBV6-1 and TRBJ2-1; perhaps TRBD2 as D (6 bases). Between the trimmed V and J ends, which lost 10 bases and 2 bases, there was a span of 18 bases. From germline, CDR1 is MNHNS and CDR2 SASEGT. This CDR3 region has 15 residues.

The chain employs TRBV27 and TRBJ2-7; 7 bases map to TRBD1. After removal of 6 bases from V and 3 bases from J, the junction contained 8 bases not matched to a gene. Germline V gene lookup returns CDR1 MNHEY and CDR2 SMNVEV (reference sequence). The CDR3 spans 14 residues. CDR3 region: CASRSATGHYEQYF. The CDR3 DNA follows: TGTGCCAGCAGATCCGCGACAGGGCACTACGAGCAGTACTTC.

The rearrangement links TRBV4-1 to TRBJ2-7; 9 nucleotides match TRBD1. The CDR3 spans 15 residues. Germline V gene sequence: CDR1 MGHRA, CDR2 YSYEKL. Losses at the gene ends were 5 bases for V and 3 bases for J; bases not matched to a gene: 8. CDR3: CASSAPGQGNYEQYF. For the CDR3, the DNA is TGCGCCAGCAGCGCCCCGGGACAGGGAAACTACGAGCAGTACTTC.

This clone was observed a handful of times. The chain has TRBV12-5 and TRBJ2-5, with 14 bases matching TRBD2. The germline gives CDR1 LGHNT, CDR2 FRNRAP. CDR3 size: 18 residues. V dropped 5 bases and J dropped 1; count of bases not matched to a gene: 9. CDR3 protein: CASGPGTSGGRTQETQYF. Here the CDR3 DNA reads TGTGCTAGTGGTCCGGGGACTAGCGGGGGCCGAACCCAAGAGACCCAGTACTTC.

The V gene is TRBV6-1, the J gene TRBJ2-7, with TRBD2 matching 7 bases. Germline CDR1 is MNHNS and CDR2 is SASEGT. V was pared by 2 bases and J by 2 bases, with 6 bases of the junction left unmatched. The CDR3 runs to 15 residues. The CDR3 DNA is TGTGCCAGCAGTGAAAGAAGCGGGGACCCCTACGAGCAGTACTTC. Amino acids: CASSERSGDPYEQYF.

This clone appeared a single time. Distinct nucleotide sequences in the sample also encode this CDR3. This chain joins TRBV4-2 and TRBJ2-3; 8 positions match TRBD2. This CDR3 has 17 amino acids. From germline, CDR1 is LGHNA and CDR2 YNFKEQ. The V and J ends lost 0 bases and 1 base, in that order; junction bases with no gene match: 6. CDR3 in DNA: TGTGCCAGCAGCCAAGACCACAGCGGGGGAGGCACAGATACGCAGTATTTT. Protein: CASSQDHSGGGTDTQYF.

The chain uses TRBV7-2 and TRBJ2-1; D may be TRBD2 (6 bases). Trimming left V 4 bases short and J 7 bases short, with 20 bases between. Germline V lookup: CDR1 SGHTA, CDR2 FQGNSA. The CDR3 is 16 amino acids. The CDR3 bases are TGTGCCAGCAGCTCCGGCGGGACCGCTCCCCTGAATGAGCAGTTCTTC. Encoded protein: CASSSGGTAPLNEQFF.

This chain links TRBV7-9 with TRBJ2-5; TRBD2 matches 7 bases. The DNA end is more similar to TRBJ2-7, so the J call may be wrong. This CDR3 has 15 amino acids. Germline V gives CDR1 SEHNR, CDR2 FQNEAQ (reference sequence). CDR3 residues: CASSFTSATPYEQYF. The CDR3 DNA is TGTGCCAGCAGCTTTACTAGCGCCACCCCCTACGAGCAGTACTTC.

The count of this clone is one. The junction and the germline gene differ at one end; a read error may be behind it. The CDR3 region is CSSSSTVSRGETQYF. CDR3 nucleotide sequence: TGTTCCAGCAGCTCCACCGTCAGCCGCGGAGAGACCCAGTACTTC. This rearrangement joins TRBV7-9 to TRBJ2-5, with unresolved D. Per germline, CDR1 SEHNR and CDR2 FQNEAQ (reference sequence). This CDR3 is built from 15 residues. Full variable domain (remainder filled in from reference TRBV7-9 and TRBJ2-5): DTGVSQNPRHKITKRGQNVTFRCDPISEHNRLYWYRQTLGQGPEFLTYFQNEAQLEKSRLLSDRFSAERPKGSFSTLEIQRTEQGDSAMYLCSSSSTVSRGETQYFGPGTRLLVL.

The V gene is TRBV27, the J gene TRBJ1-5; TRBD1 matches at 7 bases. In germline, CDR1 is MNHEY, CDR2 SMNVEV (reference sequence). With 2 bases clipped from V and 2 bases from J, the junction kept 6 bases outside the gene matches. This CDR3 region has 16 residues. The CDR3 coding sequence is TGTGCCAGCAGTTTAGAGGGGGCGTCCCGCAATCAGCCCCAGCATTTT. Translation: CASSLEGASRNQPQHF.

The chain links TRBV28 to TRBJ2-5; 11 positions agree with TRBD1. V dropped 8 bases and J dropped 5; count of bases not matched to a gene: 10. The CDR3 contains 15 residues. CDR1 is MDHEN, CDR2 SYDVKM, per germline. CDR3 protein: CASLTPGQGVETQYF. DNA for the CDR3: TGTGCCAGCCTTACGCCGGGACAGGGGGTTGAGACCCAGTACTTC.

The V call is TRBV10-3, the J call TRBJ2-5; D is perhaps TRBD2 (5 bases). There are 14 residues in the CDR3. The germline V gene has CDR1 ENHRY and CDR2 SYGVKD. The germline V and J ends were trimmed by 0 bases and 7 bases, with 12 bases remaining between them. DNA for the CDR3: TGTGCCATCAGTGAGTCCCCGAAACGGGGGACCCAGTACTTC. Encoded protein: CAISESPKRGTQYF.

In DNA form, the CDR3 reads TGTGCCAGCAGCTCCCCCCCGGGATACAGCACAGATACGCAGTATTTT. It translates to CASSSPPGYSTDTQYF. The chain carries TRBV7-9 and TRBJ2-3, with a tentative D call TRBD2 (5 bases). With 4 bases removed from V and 0 bases from J, the gap between germline ends came to 14 bases. The CDR3 is made up of 16 amino acids. Germline CDR1 SEHNR, CDR2 FQNEAQ (reference sequence).